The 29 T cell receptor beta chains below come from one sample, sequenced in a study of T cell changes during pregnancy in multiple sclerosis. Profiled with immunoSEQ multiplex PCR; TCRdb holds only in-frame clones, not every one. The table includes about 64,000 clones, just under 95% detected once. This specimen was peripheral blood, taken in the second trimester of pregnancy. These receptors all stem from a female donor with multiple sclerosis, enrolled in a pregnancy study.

For the CDR3, the DNA is TGTGCCAGTAGTAACGCGAGACTCACAGATACGCAGTATTTT. This sequence encodes CASSNARLTDTQYF. This chain connects TRBV19 to TRBJ2-3; no clear D. The CDR3 covers 14 residues. Germline V CDR1 and CDR2: LNHDA, SQIVND (reference sequence). V lost 4 bases and J 2 bases, leaving 10 bases between the germline ends.

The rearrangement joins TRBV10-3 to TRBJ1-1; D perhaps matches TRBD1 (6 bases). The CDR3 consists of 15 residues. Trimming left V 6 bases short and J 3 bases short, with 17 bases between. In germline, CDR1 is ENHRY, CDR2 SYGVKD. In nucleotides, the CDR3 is TGTGCCATCAGCGGACGGGGGGGCGCGGACACTGAAGCTTTCTTT. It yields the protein CAISGRGGADTEAFF.

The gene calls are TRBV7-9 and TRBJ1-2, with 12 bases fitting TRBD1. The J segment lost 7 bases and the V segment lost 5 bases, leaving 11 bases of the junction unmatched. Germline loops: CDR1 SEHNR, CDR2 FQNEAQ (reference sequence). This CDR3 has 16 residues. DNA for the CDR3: TGTGCCAGCAGCCCGAGGGGGGACAGGGGGCGAGGTGGCTACACCTTC. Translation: CASSPRGDRGRGGYTF. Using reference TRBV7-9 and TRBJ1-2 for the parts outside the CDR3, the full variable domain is DTGVSQNPRHKITKRGQNVTFRCDPISEHNRLYWYRQTLGQGPEFLTYFQNEAQLEKSRLLSDRFSAERPKGSFSTLEIQRTEQGDSAMYLCASSPRGDRGRGGYTFGSGTRLTVV.

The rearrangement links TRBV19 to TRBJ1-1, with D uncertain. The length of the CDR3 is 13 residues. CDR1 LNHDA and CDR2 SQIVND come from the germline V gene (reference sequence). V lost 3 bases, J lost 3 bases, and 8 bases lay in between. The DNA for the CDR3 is TGTGCCAGTAGTATTCAGGCAGACACTGAAGCTTTCTTT. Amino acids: CASSIQADTEAFF.

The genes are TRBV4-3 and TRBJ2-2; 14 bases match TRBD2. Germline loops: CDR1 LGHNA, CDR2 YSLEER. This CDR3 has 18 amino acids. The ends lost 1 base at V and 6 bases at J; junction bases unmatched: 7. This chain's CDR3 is CASSQGTSGRSRSGELFF. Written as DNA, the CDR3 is TGCGCCAGCAGCCAAGGGACTAGCGGGAGGTCCCGATCCGGGGAGCTGTTTTTT.

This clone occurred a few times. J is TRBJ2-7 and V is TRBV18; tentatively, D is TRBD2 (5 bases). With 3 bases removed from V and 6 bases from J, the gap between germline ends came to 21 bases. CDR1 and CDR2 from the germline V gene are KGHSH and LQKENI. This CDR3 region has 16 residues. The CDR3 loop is CASSPLNPKRSGEQYF. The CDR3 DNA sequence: TGTGCCAGCTCACCCCTCAACCCGAAGCGGTCGGGCGAGCAGTACTTC.

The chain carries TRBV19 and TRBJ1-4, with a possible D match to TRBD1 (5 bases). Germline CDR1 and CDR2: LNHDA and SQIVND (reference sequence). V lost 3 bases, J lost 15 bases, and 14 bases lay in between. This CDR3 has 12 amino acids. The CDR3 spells CASSIFQGRLFF. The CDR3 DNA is TGTGCCAGTAGTATCTTCCAGGGAAGGTTGTTTTTT.

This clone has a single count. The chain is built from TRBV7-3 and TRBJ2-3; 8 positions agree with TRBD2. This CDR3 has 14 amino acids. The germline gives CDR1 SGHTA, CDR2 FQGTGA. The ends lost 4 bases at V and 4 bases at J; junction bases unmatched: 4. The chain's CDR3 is CASSSPGLADTQYF. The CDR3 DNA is TGTGCCAGCAGCTCCCCGGGACTAGCAGATACGCAGTATTTT.

The DNA of the CDR3 is TGTGCCAGCAGACGACAGGAGAACACTGAAGCTTTCTTT. It is translated as CASRRQENTEAFF. The chain combines TRBV6-5 with TRBJ1-1; D is possibly TRBD1 (6 bases). The V gene's germline CDR1 is MNHEY and CDR2 SVGAGI. Between the trimmed V and J ends, which lost 6 bases and 1 base, there was a span of 9 bases. The CDR3 contains 13 residues.

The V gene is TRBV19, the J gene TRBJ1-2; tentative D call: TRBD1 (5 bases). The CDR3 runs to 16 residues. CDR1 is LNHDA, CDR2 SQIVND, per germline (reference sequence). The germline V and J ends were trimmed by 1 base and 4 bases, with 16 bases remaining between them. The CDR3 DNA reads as TGTGCCAGTAGTATAGTCCGGTTCGACAGATCCTATGGCTACACCTTC. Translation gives CASSIVRFDRSYGYTF.

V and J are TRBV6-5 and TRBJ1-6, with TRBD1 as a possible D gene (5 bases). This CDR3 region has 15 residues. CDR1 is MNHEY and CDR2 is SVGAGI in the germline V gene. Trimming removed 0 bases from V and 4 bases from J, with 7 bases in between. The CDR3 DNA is TGTGCCAGCAGTTACTCGGGGCAGTATAATTCACCCCTCCACTTT. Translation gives CASSYSGQYNSPLHF.

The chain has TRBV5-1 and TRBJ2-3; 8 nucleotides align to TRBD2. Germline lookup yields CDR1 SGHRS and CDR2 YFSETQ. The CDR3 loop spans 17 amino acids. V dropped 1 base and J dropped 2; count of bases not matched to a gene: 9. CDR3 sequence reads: CASSLPAGTRFTDTQYF. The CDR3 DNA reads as TGCGCCAGCAGCTTGCCCGCCGGGACTAGGTTCACAGATACGCAGTATTTT.

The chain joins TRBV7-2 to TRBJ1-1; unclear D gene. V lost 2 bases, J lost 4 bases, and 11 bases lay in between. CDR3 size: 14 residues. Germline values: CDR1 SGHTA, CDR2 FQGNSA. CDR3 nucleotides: TGTGCCAGCAGCTTAACACGGGGTAGCACTGAAGCTTTCTTT. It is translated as CASSLTRGSTEAFF.

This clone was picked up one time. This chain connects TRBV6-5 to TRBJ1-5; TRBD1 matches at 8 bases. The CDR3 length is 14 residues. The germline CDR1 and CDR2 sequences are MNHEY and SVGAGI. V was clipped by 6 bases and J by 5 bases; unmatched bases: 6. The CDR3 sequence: CASRPDRGDQPQHF. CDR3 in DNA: TGTGCCAGCAGACCCGACAGGGGTGATCAGCCCCAGCATTTT.

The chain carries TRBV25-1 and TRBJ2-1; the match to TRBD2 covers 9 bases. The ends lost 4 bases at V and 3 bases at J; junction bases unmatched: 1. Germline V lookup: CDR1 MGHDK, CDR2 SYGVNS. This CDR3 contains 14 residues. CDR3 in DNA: TGTGCCAGCAGTGGACTAGCGGACTACAATGAGCAGTTCTTC. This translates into CASSGLADYNEQFF.

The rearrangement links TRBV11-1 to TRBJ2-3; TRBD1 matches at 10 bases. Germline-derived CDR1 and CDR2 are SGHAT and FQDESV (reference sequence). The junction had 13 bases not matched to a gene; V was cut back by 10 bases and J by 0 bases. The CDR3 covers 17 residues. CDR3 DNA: TGTGCCATTTCTCCGGGACAGGGGACCATTAGCACAGATACGCAGTATTTT. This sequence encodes CAISPGQGTISTDTQYF.

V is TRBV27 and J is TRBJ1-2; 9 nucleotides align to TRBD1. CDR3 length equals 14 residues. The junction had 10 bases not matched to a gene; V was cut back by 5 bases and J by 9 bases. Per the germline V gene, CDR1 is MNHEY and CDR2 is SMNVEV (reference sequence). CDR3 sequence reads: CASSPGQGMDRYTF. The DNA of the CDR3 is TGTGCCAGCAGTCCAGGACAGGGGATGGACCGCTACACCTTC.

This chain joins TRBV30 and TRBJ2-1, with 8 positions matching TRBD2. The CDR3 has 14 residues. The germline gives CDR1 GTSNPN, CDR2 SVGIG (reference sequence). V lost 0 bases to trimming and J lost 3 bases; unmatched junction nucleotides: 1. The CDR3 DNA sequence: TGTGCCTGGAGTGTTCGGGAGGGCTACAATGAGCAGTTCTTC. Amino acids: CAWSVREGYNEQFF.

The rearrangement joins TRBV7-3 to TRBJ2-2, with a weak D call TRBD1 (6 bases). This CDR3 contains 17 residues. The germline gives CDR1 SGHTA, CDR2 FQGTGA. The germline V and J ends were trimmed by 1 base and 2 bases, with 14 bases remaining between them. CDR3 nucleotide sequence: TGTGCCAGCAGCTTAAGGGGGCAGGCCATAAACACCGGGGAGCTGTTTTTT. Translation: CASSLRGQAINTGELFF.

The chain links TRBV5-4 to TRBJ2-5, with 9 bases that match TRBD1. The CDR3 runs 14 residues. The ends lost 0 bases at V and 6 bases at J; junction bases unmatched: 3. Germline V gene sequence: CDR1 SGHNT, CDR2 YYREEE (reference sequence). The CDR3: CASSLGGQGKTQYF. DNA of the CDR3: TGTGCCAGCAGCTTGGGGGGACAGGGAAAGACCCAGTACTTC.

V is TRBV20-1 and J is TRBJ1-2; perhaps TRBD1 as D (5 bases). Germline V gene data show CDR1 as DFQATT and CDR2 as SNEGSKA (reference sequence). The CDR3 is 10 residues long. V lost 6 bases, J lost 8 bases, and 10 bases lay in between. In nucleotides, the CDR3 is TGCAGTGCAAGGGGTGGGGGCTACACCTTC. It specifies CSARGGGYTF.

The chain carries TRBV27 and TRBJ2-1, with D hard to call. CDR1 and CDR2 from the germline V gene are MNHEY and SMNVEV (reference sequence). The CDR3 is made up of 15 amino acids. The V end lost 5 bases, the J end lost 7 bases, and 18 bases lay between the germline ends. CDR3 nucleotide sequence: TGTGCCAGCAGTCCCCGGCCGGGTAACTCTAATGAGCAGTTCTTC. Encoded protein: CASSPRPGNSNEQFF.

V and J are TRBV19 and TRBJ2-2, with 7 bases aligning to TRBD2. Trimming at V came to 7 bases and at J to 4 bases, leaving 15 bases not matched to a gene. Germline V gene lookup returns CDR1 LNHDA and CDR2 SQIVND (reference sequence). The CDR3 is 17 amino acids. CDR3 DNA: TGTGCCAGTACCCCTAGGGGTGGCGCGGGAGCCACCGGGGAGCTGTTTTTT. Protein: CASTPRGGAGATGELFF.

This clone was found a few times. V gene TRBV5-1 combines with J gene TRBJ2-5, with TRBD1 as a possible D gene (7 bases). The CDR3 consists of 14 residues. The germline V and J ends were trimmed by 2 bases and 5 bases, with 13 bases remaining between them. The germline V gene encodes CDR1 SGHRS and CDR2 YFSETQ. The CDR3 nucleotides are TGCGCCAGCAGCTTTCAGGGGGGTTGGGAGACCCAGTACTTC. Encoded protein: CASSFQGGWETQYF.

In DNA form, the CDR3 reads TGTGCCAGCAGTGAATGGACAGGGGGCGATGAGCAGTTCTTC. It codes for CASSEWTGGDEQFF. V and J are TRBV2 and TRBJ2-1; 11 bases are a match to TRBD1. CDR1 and CDR2 from the germline V gene are SNHLY and FYNNEI. The CDR3 extends over 14 amino acids. The V gene end was trimmed by 2 bases and the J gene end by 8 bases; junction bases not matched to a gene: 2.

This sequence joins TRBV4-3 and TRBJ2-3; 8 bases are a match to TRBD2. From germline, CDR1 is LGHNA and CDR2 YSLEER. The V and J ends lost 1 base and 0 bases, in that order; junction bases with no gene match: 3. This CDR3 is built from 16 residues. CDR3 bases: TGCGCCAGCAGCCAAGGGGCTAGCGGGAGCACAGATACGCAGTATTTT. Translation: CASSQGASGSTDTQYF.

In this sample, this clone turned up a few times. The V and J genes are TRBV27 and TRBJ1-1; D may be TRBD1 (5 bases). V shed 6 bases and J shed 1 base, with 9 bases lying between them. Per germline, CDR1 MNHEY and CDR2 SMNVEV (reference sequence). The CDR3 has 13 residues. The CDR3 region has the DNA TGTGCCAGCAGATATACAGGGAACACTGAAGCTTTCTTT. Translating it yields CASRYTGNTEAFF.

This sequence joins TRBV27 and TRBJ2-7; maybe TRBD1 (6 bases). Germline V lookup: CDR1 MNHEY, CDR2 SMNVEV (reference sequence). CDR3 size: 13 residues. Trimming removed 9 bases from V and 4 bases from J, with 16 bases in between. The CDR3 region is CARRSGQEYEQYF. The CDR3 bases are TGTGCCAGAAGATCGGGACAAGAGTACGAGCAGTACTTC.

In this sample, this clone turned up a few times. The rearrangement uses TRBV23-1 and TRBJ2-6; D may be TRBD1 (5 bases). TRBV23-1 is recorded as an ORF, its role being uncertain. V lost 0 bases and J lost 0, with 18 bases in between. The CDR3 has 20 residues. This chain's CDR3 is CASSQSSGQVNNSGANVLTF. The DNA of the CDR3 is TGCGCCAGCAGTCAATCCTCAGGGCAGGTCAATAACTCTGGGGCCAACGTCCTGACTTTC.